Each of the 2 T cell receptor beta chains below was sequenced from the same sample in a study of CD8 T cells in Susac syndrome. cDNA came from around 0.5 to 1 ug RNA primed by random hexamers. TCRdb re-derived calls from the immunoSEQ multiplex PCR reads in MiXCR, one entry per CDR3 protein. The table has about 180,000 distinct CDR3 sequences, 85% to 95% seen once. The sequenced material came from CD4+ T cells from PBMCs. The receptors here all came from a human donor with Susac syndrome.

V is TRBV3-1 and J is TRBJ1-2; D remains unclear. Per the germline V gene, CDR1 is LGHDT and CDR2 is YNNKEL (reference sequence). The CDR3 runs to 13 residues. V was clipped by 1 base and J by 8 bases, with 11 bases between them. This CDR3 is CASSQGGSRGYTF. CDR3 nucleotides: TGTGCCAGCAGCCAAGGGGGATCGAGGGGCTACACCTTC.

This chain joins TRBV7-2 and TRBJ2-7; D might be TRBD1 (5 bases). The CDR3 is made up of 13 amino acids. Germline V gene data show CDR1 as SGHTA and CDR2 as FQGNSA. Between the trimmed V and J ends, which lost 3 bases and 4 bases, there was a span of 10 bases. CDR3 residues: CASSFLGQYEQYF. CDR3 in DNA: TGTGCCAGCAGCTTCTTGGGGCAGTACGAGCAGTACTTC.